In its sample, the clone carrying this TCR beta chain ranks as medium-sized. Its antigen is not identified. These data belong to a study of read filtering for tumor transcriptome and immune sequencing. Study information: The cohort had some 17 men and 14 to 15 women aged roughly 47 to 80, mean around 66 years. Transcriptome libraries were built from DNase-treated RNA. Per sample, TCR-region reads ranged about 4.05 to 11 million by IR-seq, roughly 85 to 1,400 by RNA-seq.

From about 0.4 ug of RNA, a library with molecular barcoded alpha/delta and beta/gamma adaptors was made. TCRdb analysed the reads with MiXCR anew, one entry per CDR3 protein. The sample lists about 30,000 distinct CDR3 sequences; around a sixth were seen once. V lost 6 bases and J lost 1; bases outside the gene matches: 10. The CDR3 sequence is 16 residues long. Per the germline V gene, CDR1 is LNHDA and CDR2 is SQIVND (reference sequence). Study conclusions and caveats: In IR-seq, single-read clonotypes were roughly 82% of clonotypes but around 3.4% of reads.

The TCR was taken from a donor at least 40 years old with multiple myeloma. The chain recombines TRBV19 with TRBJ2-7, with 9 bases aligning to TRBD1. The specimen was a population of CD138-negative cells sorted from bone marrow. The CDR3 loop reads CASRPIAGTGSYEQYF. Here the CDR3 DNA reads TGTGCCAGTAGACCTATTGCCGGGACAGGGTCCTACGAGCAGTACTTC.